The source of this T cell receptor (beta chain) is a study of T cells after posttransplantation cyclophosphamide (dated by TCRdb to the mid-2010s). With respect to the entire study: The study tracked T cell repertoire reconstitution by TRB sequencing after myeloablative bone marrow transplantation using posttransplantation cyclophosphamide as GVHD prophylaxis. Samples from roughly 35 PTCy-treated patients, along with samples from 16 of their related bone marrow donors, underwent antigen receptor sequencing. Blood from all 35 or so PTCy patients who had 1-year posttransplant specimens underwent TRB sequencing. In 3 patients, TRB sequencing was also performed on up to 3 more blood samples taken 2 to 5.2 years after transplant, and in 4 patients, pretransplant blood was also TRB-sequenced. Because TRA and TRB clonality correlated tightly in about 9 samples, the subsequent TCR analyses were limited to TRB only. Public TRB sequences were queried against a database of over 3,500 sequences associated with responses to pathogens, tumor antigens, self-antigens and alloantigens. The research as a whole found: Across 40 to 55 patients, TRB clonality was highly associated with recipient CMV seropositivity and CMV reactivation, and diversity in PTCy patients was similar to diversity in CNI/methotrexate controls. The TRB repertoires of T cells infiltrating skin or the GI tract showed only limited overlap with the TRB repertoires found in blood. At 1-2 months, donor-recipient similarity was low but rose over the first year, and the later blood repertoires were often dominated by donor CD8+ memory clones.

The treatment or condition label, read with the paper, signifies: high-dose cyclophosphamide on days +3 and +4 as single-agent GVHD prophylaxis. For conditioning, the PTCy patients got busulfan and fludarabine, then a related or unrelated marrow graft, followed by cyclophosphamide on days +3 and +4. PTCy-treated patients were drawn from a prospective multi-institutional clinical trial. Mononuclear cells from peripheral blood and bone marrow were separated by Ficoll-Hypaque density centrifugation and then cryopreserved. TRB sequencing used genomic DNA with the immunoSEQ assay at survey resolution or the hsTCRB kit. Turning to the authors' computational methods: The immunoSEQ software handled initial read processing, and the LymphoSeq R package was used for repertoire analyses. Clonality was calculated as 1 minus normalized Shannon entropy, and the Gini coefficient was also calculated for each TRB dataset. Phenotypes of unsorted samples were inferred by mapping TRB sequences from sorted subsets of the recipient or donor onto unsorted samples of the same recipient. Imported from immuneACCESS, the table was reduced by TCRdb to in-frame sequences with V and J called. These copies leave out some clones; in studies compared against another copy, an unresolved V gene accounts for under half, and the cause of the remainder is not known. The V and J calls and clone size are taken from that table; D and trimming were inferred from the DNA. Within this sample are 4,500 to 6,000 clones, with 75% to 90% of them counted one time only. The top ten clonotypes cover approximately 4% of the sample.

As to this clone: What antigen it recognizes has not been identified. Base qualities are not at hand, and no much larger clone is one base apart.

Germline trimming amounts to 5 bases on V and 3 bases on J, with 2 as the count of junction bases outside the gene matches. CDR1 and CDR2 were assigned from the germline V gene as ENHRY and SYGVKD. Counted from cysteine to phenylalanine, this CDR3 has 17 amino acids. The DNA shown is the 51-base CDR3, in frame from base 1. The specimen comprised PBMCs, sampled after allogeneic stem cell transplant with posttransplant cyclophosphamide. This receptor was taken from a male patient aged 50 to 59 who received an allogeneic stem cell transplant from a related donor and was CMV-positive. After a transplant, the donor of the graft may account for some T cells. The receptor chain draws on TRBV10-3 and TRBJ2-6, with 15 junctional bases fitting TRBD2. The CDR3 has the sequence CAISPGLAGGGANVLTF. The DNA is TGTGCCATCAGTCCGGGACTAGCGGGAGGTGGGGCCAACGTCCTGACTTTC.